The 16 T cell receptor beta chains below come from one sample, sequenced in a study of T cell changes during pregnancy in multiple sclerosis. Profiled with immunoSEQ multiplex PCR; TCRdb holds only in-frame clones, not every one. The sample carries fewer than 80,000 clones, around 92% recorded once. The sequenced sample was peripheral blood, obtained in the third trimester of pregnancy. These receptors were collected from a female donor in good health, enrolled as a control in a pregnancy study.

This sequence joins TRBV5-1 and TRBJ2-3; 14 bases align to TRBD2. Losses at the gene ends were 4 bases for V and 5 bases for J; bases not matched to a gene: 6. Germline CDR1 reads SGHRS; CDR2 reads YFSETQ. CDR3 size: 16 residues. The CDR3 spells CASSGTSGRSEDTQYF. CDR3 nucleotide sequence: TGCGCCAGCAGCGGGACTAGCGGGAGAAGTGAAGATACGCAGTATTTT. Variable domain in full (rest from reference TRBV5-1 and TRBJ2-3): KAGVTQTPRYLIKTRGQQVTLSCSPISGHRSVSWYQQTPGQGLQFLFEYFSETQRNKGNFPGRFSGRQFSNSRSEMNVSTLELGDSALYLCASSGTSGRSEDTQYFGPGTRLTVL.

This clone was detected only once. V usage is TRBV7-3 and J usage is TRBJ2-5; TRBD2 might be the D (6 bases). CDR1 and CDR2 (germline): SGHTA, FQGTGA. The CDR3 extends over 16 amino acids. V lost 2 bases to trimming and J lost 2 bases, with 15 bases between them. The CDR3: CASSLFGGDYQETQYF. The CDR3 nucleotides are TGTGCCAGCAGCTTATTCGGGGGAGACTATCAAGAGACCCAGTACTTC.

The chain combines TRBV5-1 with TRBJ2-1; 7 nucleotides line up with TRBD2. CDR1 and CDR2 from the germline V gene are SGHRS and YFSETQ. The ends lost 2 bases at V and 4 bases at J; junction bases unmatched: 6. The CDR3 is 15 residues long. CDR3 region: CASSFGLADYNEQFF. The CDR3 DNA follows: TGCGCCAGCAGCTTCGGTCTAGCGGATTACAATGAGCAGTTCTTC. Full variable domain (missing parts from reference TRBV5-1 and TRBJ2-1): KAGVTQTPRYLIKTRGQQVTLSCSPISGHRSVSWYQQTPGQGLQFLFEYFSETQRNKGNFPGRFSGRQFSNSRSEMNVSTLELGDSALYLCASSFGLADYNEQFFGPGTRLTVL.

The rearrangement uses TRBV28 and TRBJ1-1; 9 nucleotides agree with TRBD1. Germline CDR1 reads MDHEN; CDR2 reads SYDVKM. With V trimmed by 6 bases and J by 4 bases, 6 bases remained unmatched. The CDR3 has 14 residues. The CDR3 DNA follows: TGTGCCAGCAGACCACAGGGGGCTCGCACTGAAGCTTTCTTT. This translates into CASRPQGARTEAFF.

The chain recombines TRBV7-3 with TRBJ2-1, with TRBD1 identical over 7 bases. The V gene's germline CDR1 is SGHTA and CDR2 FQGTGA. J gave up 7 bases and V 6 bases, and 15 bases lay outside the gene matches. The length of the CDR3 is 16 residues. The CDR3 DNA follows: TGTGCCAGCAGTGATAACCCCCTCAGACAGGGTAATGAGCAGTTCTTC. Translation: CASSDNPLRQGNEQFF. Together with reference TRBV7-3 and TRBJ2-1, the CDR3 gives the full variable domain: GAGVSQTPSNKVTEKGKYVELRCDPISGHTALYWYRQSLGQGPEFLIYFQGTGAADDSGLPNDRFFAVRPEGSVSTLKIQRTERGDSAVYLCASSDNPLRQGNEQFFGPGTRLTVL.

The rearrangement uses TRBV19 and TRBJ2-5, with TRBD2 identical over 11 bases. V lost 5 bases, J lost 9 bases, and 17 bases stayed unmatched. The CDR3 is 17 amino acids. CDR1 LNHDA and CDR2 SQIVND come from the germline V gene (reference sequence). The CDR3 coding sequence is TGTGCCAGTAGTCCCGAGGTCCTAGCGGGGGGCCAAATCTCCCAGTACTTC. Protein: CASSPEVLAGGQISQYF.

This clone was recorded once. V gene TRBV4-2 combines with J gene TRBJ2-5, with D perhaps TRBD2 (7 bases). This CDR3 contains 16 residues. Trimming stripped 8 bases from V and 3 bases from J, with 22 bases between. Germline-derived CDR1 and CDR2 are LGHNA and YNFKEQ. The CDR3 spells CASRAWVRGGEETQYF. In DNA form, the CDR3 reads TGTGCCAGCCGCGCATGGGTTAGGGGGGGTGAAGAGACCCAGTACTTC.

V and J are TRBV19 and TRBJ2-1; 11 bases line up with TRBD2. After removal of 4 bases from V and 6 bases from J, the junction contained 8 bases not matched to a gene. The CDR3 is 16 residues long. Per the germline V gene, CDR1 is LNHDA and CDR2 is SQIVND (reference sequence). The CDR3 region has the DNA TGTGCCAGTAGTAAAAACCCTAGCGGGGGGCCCAATGAGCAGTTCTTC. This sequence encodes CASSKNPSGGPNEQFF.

This chain uses TRBV18 with TRBJ1-2, with 7 bases fitting TRBD1. The germline V gene has CDR1 KGHSH and CDR2 LQKENI. Trimming cost V 3 bases and J 6 bases; bases outside gene matches: 10. This CDR3 is built from 15 residues. The CDR3 loop reads CASSPGQGEDDGYTF. The CDR3, as DNA: TGTGCCAGCTCACCTGGGCAGGGGGAGGACGATGGCTACACCTTC.

The chain has TRBV5-1 and TRBJ2-1; D unresolved. This CDR3 has 15 amino acids. CDR1 and CDR2 (germline): SGHRS, YFSETQ. V lost 0 bases to trimming and J lost 1 base, with 8 bases between them. DNA of the CDR3: TGCGCCAGCAGCTTGGTCCAGCGTTCCTACAATGAGCAGTTCTTC. Residues: CASSLVQRSYNEQFF.

This clone was seen only a few times. The chain joins TRBV7-3 to TRBJ1-1, with 7 bases that match TRBD1. V trimming: 4 bases; J trimming: 8 bases; junction bases outside the gene matches: 7. Germline V gives CDR1 SGHTA, CDR2 FQGTGA. This CDR3 spans 13 amino acids. CDR3 in DNA: TGTGCCAGCAGCTCCAACCCGACAGGGGAAGCTTTCTTT. Protein sequence: CASSSNPTGEAFF. Based on the CDR3 plus reference TRBV7-3 and TRBJ1-1, the full variable domain is GAGVSQTPSNKVTEKGKYVELRCDPISGHTALYWYRQSLGQGPEFLIYFQGTGAADDSGLPNDRFFAVRPEGSVSTLKIQRTERGDSAVYLCASSSNPTGEAFFGQGTRLTVV.

The J gene is TRBJ1-1, the V gene TRBV10-3, with D possibly TRBD1 on 5 matching bases. The germline V gene has CDR1 ENHRY and CDR2 SYGVKD. With 6 bases removed from V and 3 bases from J, the gap between germline ends came to 14 bases. The CDR3 contains 14 residues. This CDR3 is CAISRDYYDTEAFF. For the CDR3, the DNA is TGTGCCATCAGCAGGGACTACTACGACACTGAAGCTTTCTTT.

The chain uses TRBV4-1 and TRBJ1-1; possible D gene TRBD1, 5 bases. CDR3 size: 14 residues. The germline gives CDR1 MGHRA, CDR2 YSYEKL. Between the trimmed V and J ends, which lost 1 base and 1 base, there was a span of 7 bases. Here the CDR3 DNA reads TGCGCCAGCAGCCAAGCCAGGGAGAACACTGAAGCTTTCTTT. Its translation is CASSQARENTEAFF.

The chain has TRBV15 and TRBJ1-1, with TRBD1 as a possible D gene (6 bases). V lost 4 bases and J lost 5, with 26 bases in between. Germline V gene sequence: CDR1 LNHNV, CDR2 YYDKDF (reference sequence). The CDR3 is 18 residues long. The DNA for the CDR3 is TGTGCCACCAGCAACCCGGCGTTTGGGGGCTTCGGGTCGACTGAAGCTTTCTTT. This sequence encodes CATSNPAFGGFGSTEAFF.

Comment on this clone: The junction does not match germline at one end; this may be a read error. The rearrangement uses TRBV7-7 and TRBJ1-2; D is uncertain. There are 15 residues in the CDR3. CDR1 and CDR2 from the germline V gene are SSHAT and FNYEAQ (reference sequence). The chain's CDR3 is CASSLNRRAAYGYTF. DNA of the CDR3: TGTGCTAGCAGCTTAAATCGGCGGGCAGCGTATGGCTACACCTTC.

This chain links TRBV30 with TRBJ2-3, with 8 positions matching TRBD1. Germline V CDR1 and CDR2: GTSNPN, SVGIG (reference sequence). The CDR3 length is 16 residues. V dropped 0 bases and J dropped 2; count of bases not matched to a gene: 7. CDR3 sequence (DNA): TGTGCCTGGAGTGTATCGGCCAGGGGGCACACAGATACGCAGTATTTT. Translation gives CAWSVSARGHTDTQYF.